Listed below are T cell receptor beta chains from one sample, sequenced in a study of cytotoxic CD8 clonotypes in ibrutinib-treated CLL. Here immunoSEQ multiplex PCR was the method, and the copy in TCRdb shows in-frame clones only, minus some. The table has hundreds of thousands of clones, roughly 70% seen once; the top ten hold approximately 15%. The material was PBMCs, obtained after 24 months of ibrutinib treatment. These receptors originate from a human donor with chronic lymphocytic leukemia. Each CDR3 is given with its conserved first and last residue. Size is stated for part of the rows, as once, few or many counts, or as a class when the clone is expanded.

J gene: TRBJ2-5
clone size: NA
V gene: TRBV29-1
CDR3 length: 11
CDR3 protein: CSSSVGETQYF

J gene: TRBJ2-6
clone size: few
V gene: TRBV9
CDR3 length: 13
CDR3 protein: CASSPRTAYVLTF

J gene: TRBJ2-7
clone size: NA
V gene: TRBV28
CDR3 length: 13
CDR3 protein: CASSLQKAYEQYF

J gene: TRBJ2-1
clone size: NA
V gene: TRBV7-6
CDR3 length: 16
CDR3 protein: CASSNRGKGSYNEQFF

J gene: TRBJ1-4
clone size: once
V gene: TRBV14
CDR3 length: 16
CDR3 protein: CASSQESAYHNEKLFF

J gene: TRBJ2-2
clone size: once
V gene: TRBV6-5
CDR3 length: 15
CDR3 protein: CASSYSTPNTGELFF

J gene: TRBJ2-1
clone size: few
V gene: TRBV18
CDR3 length: 14
CDR3 protein: CASSLIEGPGEQFF

J gene: TRBJ2-1
clone size: NA
V gene: TRBV5-1
CDR3 length: 15
CDR3 protein: CASSFSGSVVNEQFF

J gene: TRBJ2-1
clone size: NA
V gene: TRBV9
CDR3 length: 14
CDR3 protein: CASNEGVAYNEQFF

J gene: TRBJ2-1
clone size: NA
V gene: TRBV19
CDR3 length: 12
CDR3 protein: CASSTQGNEQFF